This T cell receptor beta chain came from a study of shared clonotypes between healthy human individuals. All donors qualified as healthy HIV-negative adults and had experienced no recent acute infections or vaccinations. The CDR3 runs 14 residues. Germline CDR1 reads MNHNS; CDR2 reads SASEGT. V was clipped by 7 bases and J by 1 base; unmatched bases: 6. Each subset's genomic DNA was shared equally among a number of immunoSEQ plates. Sequenced by immunoSEQ multiplex PCR; TCRdb stores in-frame clones only, minus some. The sample consists of 2 million or so clones, approximately 95% of them appearing once.

What was sequenced was naive CD4+ T cells sorted from blood. Described subset: CD45RA+ positively selected. The clonotype was recovered from a young man in good health. J is TRBJ2-5 and V is TRBV6-1, with 7 bases that match TRBD1. The CDR3: CASTEGAGQETQYF. CDR3 coding DNA: TGTGCCAGCACCGAGGGGGCAGGCCAAGAGACCCAGTACTTC.